This is a list of T cell receptor beta chains from one sample in a study of T cell responses to AZD1222 COVID-19 vaccine. Sequencing used immunoSEQ multiplex PCR; TCRdb keeps in-frame clones, though not all of them. The table has over 100,000 clones, about nine tenths seen once; the top ten hold around 7%. The sequences come from peripheral blood, collected on day 0 of AZD1222 vaccination. These receptors all stem from an adult in good health. CDR3s include the opening cysteine and the closing phenylalanine or tryptophan. D genes are given only for firm matches. Part of the rows lack a size; the others show once, few, many or a class for expanded clones.

CDR3: CASSYLGQDPYGYTF; DNA: TGTGCCAGCAGTTACTTGGGACAGGATCCTTATGGCTACACCTTC; D: TRBD1; size: NA; V: TRBV6-2/TRBV6-3; J: TRBJ1-2
CDR3: CASSTPLQGNTIYF; DNA: TGTGCCAGCAGCACGCCGCTGCAGGGAAACACCATATATTTT; D: NA; size: NA; V: TRBV7-9; J: TRBJ1-3
CDR3: CASSPEPWDGYTF; DNA: TGCGCCAGCAGCCCGGAGCCCTGGGATGGCTACACCTTC; D: NA; size: NA; V: TRBV5-1; J: TRBJ1-2
CDR3: CASSPQGAGTGELFF; DNA: TGTGCCAGCAGCCCACAGGGGGCCGGCACCGGGGAGCTGTTTTTT; D: TRBD1; size: NA; V: TRBV6-5; J: TRBJ2-2
CDR3: CASSQDRTQETQYF; DNA: TGCGCCAGCAGCCAAGACAGGACCCAAGAGACCCAGTACTTC; D: NA; size: once; V: TRBV10-1; J: TRBJ2-5
CDR3: CASRKAGGGNSPLHF; DNA: TGTGCCAGCAGAAAGGCAGGGGGCGGGAATTCACCCCTCCACTTT; D: TRBD1; size: NA; V: TRBV25-1; J: TRBJ1-6
CDR3: CASSSRSTTGDGYTF; DNA: TGTGCCAGCAGCTCCCGTAGTACGACAGGGGATGGCTACACCTTC; D: TRBD1; size: NA; V: TRBV7-6; J: TRBJ1-2
CDR3: CASSFGPRLNEQFF; DNA: TGTGCCAGCAGCTTCGGGCCCAGACTTAATGAGCAGTTCTTC; D: NA; size: NA; V: TRBV7-2; J: TRBJ2-1
CDR3: CASSRRGDFYEQYF; DNA: TGTGCCAGCAGTCGCCGGGGCGATTTCTACGAGCAGTACTTC; D: NA; size: NA; V: TRBV2; J: TRBJ2-7
CDR3: CASSESGSGNTIYF; DNA: TGCGCCAGCAGTGAGTCGGGCTCTGGAAACACCATATATTTT; D: NA; size: NA; V: TRBV10-1; J: TRBJ1-3
CDR3: CASSEEDTQYF; DNA: TGTGCCAGCAGTGAAGAAGATACGCAGTATTTT; D: NA; size: NA; V: TRBV6-1; J: TRBJ2-3
CDR3: CASRSTDTQYF; DNA: TGTGCCAGCAGATCCACAGATACGCAGTATTTT; D: NA; size: NA; V: TRBV5-4; J: TRBJ2-3
CDR3: CASRRPDSDPNYGYTF; DNA: TGCGCCAGCAGAAGGCCGGACAGTGACCCTAACTATGGCTACACCTTC; D: NA; size: NA; V: TRBV5-1; J: TRBJ1-2
CDR3: CASSPRTSGAYEQYF; DNA: TGTGCCAGCAGCCCCCGGACTAGCGGAGCCTACGAGCAGTACTTC; D: TRBD2; size: NA; V: TRBV7-9; J: TRBJ2-7
CDR3: CASQVYPFGGEGTGELFF; DNA: TGTGCCAGCCAAGTTTATCCATTTGGGGGCGAAGGAACCGGGGAGCTGTTTTTT; D: NA; size: NA; V: TRBV11-2; J: TRBJ2-2
CDR3: CASSLQGNTEAFF; DNA: TGTGCCAGCAGCTTACAGGGAAACACTGAAGCTTTCTTT; D: NA; size: NA; V: TRBV6-5; J: TRBJ1-1
CDR3: CASSFLGLTSTDTQYF; DNA: TGTGCCAGCAGTTTTCTCGGGCTTACTAGCACAGATACGCAGTATTTT; D: NA; size: NA; V: TRBV27; J: TRBJ2-3
CDR3: CASSSRTLAKNIQYF; DNA: TGTGCCAGTAGCTCTCGGACACTAGCCAAAAACATTCAGTACTTC; D: NA; size: NA; V: TRBV19; J: TRBJ2-4
CDR3: CSAPRTDTQYF; DNA: TGCAGTGCCCCCCGCACAGATACGCAGTATTTT; D: NA; size: NA; V: TRBV20-1; J: TRBJ2-3
CDR3: CATYESGAYEQYF; DNA: TGTGCCACCTACGAGTCAGGTGCCTACGAGCAGTACTTC; D: NA; size: few; V: TRBV5-4; J: TRBJ2-7
CDR3: CASSPQQGTQETQYF; DNA: TGTGCCAGCAGTCCGCAACAGGGTACCCAAGAGACCCAGTACTTC; D: NA; size: NA; V: TRBV6-5; J: TRBJ2-5
CDR3: CASSRSGGYYEQYF; DNA: TGTGCCAGCAGTCGATCAGGGGGATACTACGAGCAGTACTTC; D: TRBD1; size: NA; V: TRBV27; J: TRBJ2-7
CDR3: CATSASPAGELFF; DNA: TGTGCCACCAGTGCTTCCCCAGCCGGGGAGCTGTTTTTT; D: NA; size: NA; V: TRBV24-1; J: TRBJ2-2
CDR3: CAINSYNSPLHF; DNA: TGTGCCATCAACTCCTATAATTCACCCCTCCACTTT; D: NA; size: NA; V: TRBV10-3; J: TRBJ1-6
CDR3: CAISESGYGYTF; DNA: TGTGCCATCAGTGAGTCGGGCTATGGCTACACCTTC; D: NA; size: NA; V: TRBV10-3; J: TRBJ1-2
CDR3: CASSLVGTGLYEQYF; DNA: TGCGCCAGCAGCTTGGTCGGGACAGGGCTCTACGAGCAGTACTTC; D: TRBD1; size: NA; V: TRBV5-1; J: TRBJ2-7
CDR3: CASGPSVVGELFF; DNA: TGTGCCAGCGGACCCAGCGTGGTCGGGGAGCTGTTTTTT; D: NA; size: NA; V: TRBV27; J: TRBJ2-2
CDR3: CASSLNRVSNEKLFF; DNA: TGCGCCAGCAGCCTAAACAGGGTATCTAATGAAAAACTGTTTTTT; D: NA; size: NA; V: TRBV4-1; J: TRBJ1-4
CDR3: CAISDGYSGTEAFF; DNA: TGTGCCATCAGTGATGGGTATTCGGGGACTGAAGCTTTCTTT; D: NA; size: NA; V: TRBV10-3; J: TRBJ1-1
CDR3: CASSYPTGGEDTEAFF; DNA: TGTGCCAGCAGTTATCCGACAGGGGGCGAGGACACTGAAGCTTTCTTT; D: TRBD1; size: NA; V: TRBV6-2/TRBV6-3; J: TRBJ1-1
CDR3: CASSVGRGPSGELFF; DNA: TGTGCCAGCAGCGTAGGCAGGGGCCCGAGTGGGGAGCTGTTTTTT; D: NA; size: NA; V: TRBV9; J: TRBJ2-2
CDR3: CASRPPGPNYGYTF; DNA: TGTGCCAGCCGGCCCCCGGGGCCTAACTATGGCTACACCTTC; D: NA; size: NA; V: TRBV6-5; J: TRBJ1-2
CDR3: CASSDQGDFDSYNEQFF; DNA: TGTGCCAGCAGTGATCAGGGGGACTTCGACTCCTACAATGAGCAGTTCTTC; D: NA; size: NA; V: TRBV6-1; J: TRBJ2-1
CDR3: CASLPGSSYEQYF; DNA: TGTGCCAGCCTCCCCGGCAGTTCCTACGAGCAGTACTTC; D: NA; size: NA; V: TRBV28; J: TRBJ2-7
CDR3: CASSAYPGQGYNEQFF; DNA: TGTGCCAGCAGCGCTTACCCGGGACAGGGCTACAATGAGCAGTTCTTC; D: TRBD1; size: NA; V: TRBV11-2; J: TRBJ2-1
CDR3: CASSLAPPDRANYGYTF; DNA: TGTGCCAGCAGCTTAGCCCCACCGGACAGAGCTAACTATGGCTACACCTTC; D: NA; size: NA; V: TRBV11-2; J: TRBJ1-2
CDR3: CSASDGTGGEVTYGYTF; DNA: TGCAGTGCTAGTGACGGGACAGGGGGCGAAGTTACCTATGGCTACACCTTC; D: TRBD1; size: NA; V: TRBV20-1; J: TRBJ1-2
CDR3: CASSPSGGRTDTQYF; DNA: TGTGCCAGCAGCCCTAGCGGGGGGAGGACAGATACGCAGTATTTT; D: TRBD2; size: NA; V: TRBV3-1/TRBV3-2; J: TRBJ2-3
CDR3: CASGQSYEQYF; DNA: TGTGCCAGCGGACAGTCCTACGAGCAGTACTTC; D: NA; size: NA; V: TRBV19; J: TRBJ2-7
CDR3: CASSQGAWETEAFF; DNA: TGCGCCAGCAGCCAAGGTGCATGGGAGACTGAAGCTTTCTTT; D: NA; size: once; V: TRBV4-1; J: TRBJ1-1